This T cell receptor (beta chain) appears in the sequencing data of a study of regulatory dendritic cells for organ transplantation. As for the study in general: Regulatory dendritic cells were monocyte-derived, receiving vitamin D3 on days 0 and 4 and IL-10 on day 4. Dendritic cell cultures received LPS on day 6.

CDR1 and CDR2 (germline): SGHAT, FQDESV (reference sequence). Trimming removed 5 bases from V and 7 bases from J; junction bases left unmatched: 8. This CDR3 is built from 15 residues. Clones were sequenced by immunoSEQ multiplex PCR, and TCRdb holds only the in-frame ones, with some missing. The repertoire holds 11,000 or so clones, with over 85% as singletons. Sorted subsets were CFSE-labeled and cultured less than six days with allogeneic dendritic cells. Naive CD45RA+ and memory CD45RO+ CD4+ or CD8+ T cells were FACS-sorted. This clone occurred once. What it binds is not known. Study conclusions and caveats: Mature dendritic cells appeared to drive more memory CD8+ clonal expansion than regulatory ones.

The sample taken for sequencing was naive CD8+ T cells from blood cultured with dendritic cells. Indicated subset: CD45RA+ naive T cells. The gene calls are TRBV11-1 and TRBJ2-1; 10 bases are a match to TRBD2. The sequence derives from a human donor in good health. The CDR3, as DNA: TGTGCCAGCAGCCTAGAAAGGACTAGCGGTAATGAGCAGTTCTTC. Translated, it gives CASSLERTSGNEQFF.